These T cell receptor beta chains were read from a single sample in a study of blood T cell repertoires in COVID-19. Profiled with immunoSEQ multiplex PCR; TCRdb holds only in-frame clones, not every one. Of about 160,000 clones in the sample, just under 85% were seen once. Source material: peripheral blood. The receptors shown here come from a woman aged 80 or older with acute or convalescent COVID-19. CDR3s include the opening cysteine and the closing phenylalanine or tryptophan. The order of the fields is clone size, D gene, J gene, V gene, CDR3 DNA, CDR3 protein. The D gene is left open where the match is weak. Clone sizes are given selectively: once, few, many, or a class where the clone is expanded.

-	-	TRBJ2-7	TRBV20-1	TGCAGTGCTAGCCCCGATAGCGAGCAGTACTTC	CSASPDSEQYF
-	TRBD1	TRBJ1-2	TRBV7-9	TGTGCCAGCAGCTCCCGGGACAGGGAACGCTATGGCTACACCTTC	CASSSRDRERYGYTF
-	-	TRBJ2-1	TRBV5-1	TGCGCCAGCAGCTTGGAGGGGTCCGCCTACAATGAGCAGTTCTTC	CASSLEGSAYNEQFF
-	TRBD1	TRBJ1-4	TRBV2	TGTGCCAGCACCCGAGGACAGGGGGCGAAAGAAAAACTGTTTTTT	CASTRGQGAKEKLFF
-	-	TRBJ2-7	TRBV15	TGTGCCACCAGCAGCCGGGACAACTCCTACGAGCAGTACTTC	CATSSRDNSYEQYF
-	-	TRBJ2-2	TRBV5-1	TGCGCCAGCAGCTTGTATGGTCAGTACACCGGGGAGCTGTTTTTT	CASSLYGQYTGELFF
-	TRBD2	TRBJ2-5	TRBV3-1/TRBV3-2	TGTGCCAGCAGCCTCGCCCTACTAGCGGGACAACAAGAGACCCAGTACTTC	CASSLALLAGQQETQYF
-	TRBD1	TRBJ1-2	TRBV5-1	TGCGCCAGCAGTTCAGGACAGGGCCTACAGGGCTACACCTTC	CASSSGQGLQGYTF
-	TRBD1	TRBJ2-1	TRBV5-1	TGCGCCAGCAGCTTAACAGGGGTCTCCTACAATGAGCAGTTCTTC	CASSLTGVSYNEQFF
-	TRBD1	TRBJ1-2	TRBV29-1	TGCAGCGCAGATGTCGCCGGGACAGGCTATGGCTACACCTTC	CSADVAGTGYGYTF
-	TRBD1	TRBJ1-2	TRBV30	TGTGCCTGGAGTCAGGGGTCCAGGGGGCTTGGCTACACCTTC	CAWSQGSRGLGYTF
-	TRBD2	TRBJ2-1	TRBV5-1	TGCGCCAGCAGCGTCACTAGCGGGAGATTCAATGAGCAGTTCTTC	CASSVTSGRFNEQFF
-	-	TRBJ2-7	TRBV3-1/TRBV3-2	TGTGCCAGCAGCCTCGTTCTAGGAGGGGCGTGGGAGCAGTACTTC	CASSLVLGGAWEQYF
-	-	TRBJ2-7	TRBV2	TGTGCCAGCAGGGACCCGATGGCGGGCCACGAGCAGTACTTC	CASRDPMAGHEQYF
-	-	TRBJ1-1	TRBV27	TGTGCCAGCAGTTTACAGGGATTGGGCACTGAAGCTTTCTTT	CASSLQGLGTEAFF
-	-	TRBJ1-6	TRBV27	TGTGCCAGCAGTTTACAGGTTCTTTATAATTCACCCCTCCACTTT	CASSLQVLYNSPLHF
once	TRBD1	TRBJ1-3	TRBV6-6	TGTGCCAGCAGTTACGGGGACAGGGGCAGAAACACCATATATTTT	CASSYGDRGRNTIYF
-	-	TRBJ1-1	TRBV11-2	TGTGCCAGCAGCTTAATACAGGGCAGCACTGAAGCTTTCTTT	CASSLIQGSTEAFF
-	-	TRBJ2-5	TRBV19	TGTGCCAGTAGTATGAGGCCGGGGGCCGGGGGGAGGCAAGAGACCCAGTACTTC	CASSMRPGAGGRQETQYF
-	TRBD2	TRBJ2-7	TRBV20-1	TGCAGTGCTAGTCCTAGCGGGACCTACGAGCAGTACTTC	CSASPSGTYEQYF
once	-	TRBJ1-6	TRBV4-1	TGCGCCAGCAGCCAAGAGGGGCAGGGTCAGATCCCATCAGCACCCCTCCACTTT	CASSQEGQGQIPSAPLHF
-	TRBD1	TRBJ2-1	TRBV6-5	TGTGCCACCAACTCGGGACAGGAGATAGAGGAGCAGTTCTTC	CATNSGQEIEEQFF
-	TRBD2	TRBJ2-3	TRBV7-9	TGTGCCAGCAGCCCCGGGACTAGGGAAGATACGCAGTATTTT	CASSPGTREDTQYF
-	TRBD2	TRBJ2-7	TRBV2	TGTGCCAGCACCGGGACTAGCGGCTCCTACGAGCAGTACTTC	CASTGTSGSYEQYF
-	TRBD1	TRBJ2-4	TRBV5-5	TGTGCCAGCAGCCCGGGACAGGTCAAAAACATTCAGTACTTC	CASSPGQVKNIQYF
-	TRBD1	TRBJ1-2	TRBV5-1	TGCGCCAGCAGCTTGGCGACAGGGCACTATGGCTACACCTTC	CASSLATGHYGYTF
-	-	TRBJ2-3	TRBV2	TGTGCCAGCAGTCTGGAGACTACTAGCACAGATACGCAGTATTTT	CASSLETTSTDTQYF
-	TRBD2	TRBJ2-7	TRBV2	TGTGCCAGCAGTGGACTAGCACCCGAGCAGTACTTC	CASSGLAPEQYF
-	TRBD1	TRBJ1-2	TRBV6-5	TGTGCCAGCAGTTACTCAAGGACAGGCCCCTATGGCTACACCTTC	CASSYSRTGPYGYTF
-	-	TRBJ2-7	TRBV19	TGTGCCAGTAGTAAAAGTTCCCCCGGGTACGAGCAGTACTTC	CASSKSSPGYEQYF
-	TRBD1	TRBJ2-1	TRBV28	TGTGCCAGCAGTCGGACAGGGGGCGTCAATGAGCAGTTCTTC	CASSRTGGVNEQFF
-	-	TRBJ2-1	TRBV19	TGTGCCAGTAGTGTCCAGGGTTATTTTGTTGATGAGCAGTTCTTC	CASSVQGYFVDEQFF
-	TRBD1	TRBJ1-6	TRBV27	TGTGCCAGCAGTGAGAACAGGGGTTCACCCCTCCACTTT	CASSENRGSPLHF
-	TRBD2	TRBJ2-1	TRBV27	TGTGCCAGCAGCCCCGGGACTAGCGGGACGGGTGAGCAGTTCTTC	CASSPGTSGTGEQFF
-	-	TRBJ1-1	TRBV12-3/TRBV12-4	TGTGCCAGCAGGGGGCTCTACACTGAAGCTTTCTTT	CASRGLYTEAFF
few	-	TRBJ2-6	TRBV2	TGTGCCAGCAGGGTGGACAACTCTGGGGCCAACGTCCTGACTTTC	CASRVDNSGANVLTF
once	TRBD2	TRBJ2-2	TRBV19	TGTGCCAGTAGCTCACGGACTAGCTTCACCGGGGAGCTGTTTTTT	CASSSRTSFTGELFF
few	TRBD1	TRBJ2-2	TRBV4-3	TGCGCCAGCAGCCAAAGCAGGACAGGGCTATCCACCGGGGAGCTGTTTTTT	CASSQSRTGLSTGELFF
-	-	TRBJ1-1	TRBV7-2	TGTGCCAGCAGCTCGACAGGGAACACTGAAGCTTTCTTT	CASSSTGNTEAFF
-	-	TRBJ1-6	TRBV28	TGTGCCAGCAGAAGGGGGTATTCACCCCTCCACTTT	CASRRGYSPLHF
-	-	TRBJ1-1	TRBV19	TGTGCCAGTAAGCTGTGGGGGGGAACTGAAGCTTTCTTT	CASKLWGGTEAFF
-	TRBD1	TRBJ2-3	TRBV25-1	TGTGCCAGCAGGGTGGACAGGGGGCCTGGAGATACGCAGTATTTT	CASRVDRGPGDTQYF
-	-	TRBJ2-1	TRBV29-1	TGCAGCGTTCGACAGAACAATGAGCAGTTCTTC	CSVRQNNEQFF